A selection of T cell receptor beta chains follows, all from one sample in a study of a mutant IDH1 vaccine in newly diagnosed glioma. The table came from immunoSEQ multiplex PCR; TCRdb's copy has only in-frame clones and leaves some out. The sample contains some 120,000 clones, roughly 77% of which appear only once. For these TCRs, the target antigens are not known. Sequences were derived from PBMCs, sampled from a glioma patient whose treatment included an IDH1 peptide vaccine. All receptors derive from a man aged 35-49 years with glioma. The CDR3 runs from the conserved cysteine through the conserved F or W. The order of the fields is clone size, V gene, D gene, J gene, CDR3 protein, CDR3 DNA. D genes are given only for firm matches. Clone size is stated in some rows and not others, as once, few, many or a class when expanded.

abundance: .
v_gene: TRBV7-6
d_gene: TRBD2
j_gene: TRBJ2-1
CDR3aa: CASSPMGRGAYNEQFF
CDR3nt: TGTGCCAGCAGCCCAATGGGGCGGGGGGCCTACAATGAGCAGTTCTTC

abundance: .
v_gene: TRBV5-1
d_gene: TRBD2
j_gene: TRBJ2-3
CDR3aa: CASSAGLAGVVGTDTQYF
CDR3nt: TGCGCCAGCAGCGCCGGGCTAGCGGGAGTTGTTGGCACAGATACGCAGTATTTT

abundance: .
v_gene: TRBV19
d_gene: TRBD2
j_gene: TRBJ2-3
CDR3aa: CASSISLAGGSTDTQYF
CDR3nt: TGTGCCAGTAGTATCTCCCTAGCGGGGGGTAGCACAGATACGCAGTATTTT

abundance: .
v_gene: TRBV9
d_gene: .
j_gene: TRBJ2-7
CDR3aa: CASSVALGYEQYF
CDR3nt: TGTGCCAGCAGCGTAGCTTTGGGCTACGAGCAGTACTTC

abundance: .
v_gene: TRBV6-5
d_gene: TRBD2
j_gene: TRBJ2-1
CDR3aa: CASSYGTSGDEQFF
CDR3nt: TGTGCCAGCAGTTACGGGACTAGCGGTGATGAGCAGTTCTTC

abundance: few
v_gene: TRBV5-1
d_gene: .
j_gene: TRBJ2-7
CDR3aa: CASSLNWDEQYF
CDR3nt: TGCGCCAGCAGCTTGAACTGGGACGAGCAGTACTTC

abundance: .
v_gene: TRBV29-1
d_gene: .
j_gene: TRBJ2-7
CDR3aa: CMPLGPSYEQYF
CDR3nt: TGCATGCCATTAGGACCCTCCTACGAGCAGTACTTC

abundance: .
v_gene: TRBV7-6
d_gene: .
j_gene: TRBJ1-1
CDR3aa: CASSLAGWGMNTEAFF
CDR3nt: TGTGCCAGCAGCTTAGCAGGGTGGGGGATGAACACTGAAGCTTTCTTT

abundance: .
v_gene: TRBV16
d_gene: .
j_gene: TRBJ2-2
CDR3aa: CASSQFTGELFF
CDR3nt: TGTGCCAGCAGCCAATTTACCGGGGAGCTGTTTTTT

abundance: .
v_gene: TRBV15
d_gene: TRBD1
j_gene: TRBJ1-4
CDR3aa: CATGSVRGLGEKLFF
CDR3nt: TGTGCCACCGGGTCCGTTAGGGGGCTAGGGGAAAAACTGTTTTTT

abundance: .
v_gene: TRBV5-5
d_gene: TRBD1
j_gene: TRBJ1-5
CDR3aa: CARPGQGNYSNQPQHF
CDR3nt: TGTGCCAGACCTGGACAGGGGAACTATAGCAATCAGCCCCAGCATTTT

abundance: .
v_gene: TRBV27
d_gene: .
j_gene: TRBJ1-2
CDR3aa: CASSSPRDLGGYGYTF
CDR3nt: TGTGCCAGCAGTTCCCCGAGGGACTTAGGAGGGTATGGCTACACCTTC

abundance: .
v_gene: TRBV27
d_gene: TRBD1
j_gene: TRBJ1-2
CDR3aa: CASSSKDRGDGYTF
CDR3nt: TGTGCCAGCAGTTCCAAGGACAGGGGAGACGGCTACACCTTC

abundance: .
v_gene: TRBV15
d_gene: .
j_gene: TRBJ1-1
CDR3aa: CATSRGRDYEAFF
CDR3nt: TGTGCCACCAGCAGAGGCCGGGACTATGAAGCTTTCTTT

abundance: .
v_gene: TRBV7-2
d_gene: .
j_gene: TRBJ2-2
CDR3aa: CASSLVGSTGELFF
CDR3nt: TGTGCCAGCAGCTTAGTCGGTAGCACCGGGGAGCTGTTTTTT

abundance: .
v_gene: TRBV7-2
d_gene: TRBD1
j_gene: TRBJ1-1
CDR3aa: CASSLWDSNTEAFF
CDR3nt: TGTGCCAGCAGCTTATGGGACAGCAACACTGAAGCTTTCTTT

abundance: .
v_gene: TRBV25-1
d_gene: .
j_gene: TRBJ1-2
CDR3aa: CASSEAKEVYTF
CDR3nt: TGTGCCAGCAGTGAAGCTAAAGAGGTCTACACCTTC

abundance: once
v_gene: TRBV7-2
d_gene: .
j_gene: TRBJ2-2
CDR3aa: CASSSGGPGELFF
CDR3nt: TGTGCCAGCAGCTCGGGGGGCCCCGGGGAGCTGTTTTTT

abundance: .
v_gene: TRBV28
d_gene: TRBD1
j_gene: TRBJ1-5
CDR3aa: CASSSQGAGQPQHF
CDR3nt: TGTGCCAGCAGTTCTCAGGGGGCGGGGCAGCCCCAGCATTTT

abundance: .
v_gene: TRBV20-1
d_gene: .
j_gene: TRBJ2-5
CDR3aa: CSARLQQTQYF
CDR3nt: TGCAGTGCTAGACTGCAGCAGACCCAGTACTTC

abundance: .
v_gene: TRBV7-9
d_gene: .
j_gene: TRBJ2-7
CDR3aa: CATTGEKGYEQYF
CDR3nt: TGTGCCACCACCGGGGAGAAAGGCTACGAGCAGTACTTC

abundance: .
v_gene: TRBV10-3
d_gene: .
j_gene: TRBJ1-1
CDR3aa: CAISQGGGSVNTEAFF
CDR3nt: TGTGCCATCAGTCAGGGCGGGGGATCAGTTAACACTGAAGCTTTCTTT

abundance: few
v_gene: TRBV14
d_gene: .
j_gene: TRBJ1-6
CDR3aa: CASSQGLLNSPLHF
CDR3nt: TGTGCCAGCAGCCAAGGCCTGCTAAATTCACCCCTCCACTTT

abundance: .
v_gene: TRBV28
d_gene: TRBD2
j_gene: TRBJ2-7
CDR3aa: CASSPFGSSGGRARYEQYF
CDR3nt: TGTGCCAGCAGCCCGTTTGGGTCTAGCGGGGGGAGAGCCCGCTACGAGCAGTACTTC

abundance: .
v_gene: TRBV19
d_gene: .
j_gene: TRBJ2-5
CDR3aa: CASRGWGPKQETQYF
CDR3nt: TGTGCCAGTAGAGGTTGGGGGCCCAAACAAGAGACCCAGTACTTC

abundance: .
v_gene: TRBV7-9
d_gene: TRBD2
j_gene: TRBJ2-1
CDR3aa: CASRVPLTSGGRTYNEQFF
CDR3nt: TGTGCCAGCAGGGTCCCCCTTACTAGCGGGGGCCGGACCTACAATGAGCAGTTCTTC

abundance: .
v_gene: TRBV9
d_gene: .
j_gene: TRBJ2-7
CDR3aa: CASSAAAGRTYEQYF
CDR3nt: TGTGCCAGCAGCGCGGCGGCGGGACGGACCTACGAGCAGTACTTC

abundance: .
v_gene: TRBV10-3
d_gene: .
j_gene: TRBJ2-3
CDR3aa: CAIKAPDTQYF
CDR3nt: TGTGCCATCAAAGCACCAGATACGCAGTATTTT

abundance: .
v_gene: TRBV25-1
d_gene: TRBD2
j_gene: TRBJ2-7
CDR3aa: CASSPHGPGGASYEQYF
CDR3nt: TGTGCCAGCAGTCCTCACGGGCCGGGGGGGGCCTCCTACGAGCAGTACTTC

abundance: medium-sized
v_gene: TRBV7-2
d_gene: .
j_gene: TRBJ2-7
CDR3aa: CASSLTVYEQYF
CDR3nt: TGTGCCAGCAGCTTAACGGTTTACGAGCAGTACTTC

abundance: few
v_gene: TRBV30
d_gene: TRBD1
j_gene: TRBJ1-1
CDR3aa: CAWNRGQVGEAFF
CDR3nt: TGTGCCTGGAACCGGGGACAGGTGGGAGAGGCTTTCTTT

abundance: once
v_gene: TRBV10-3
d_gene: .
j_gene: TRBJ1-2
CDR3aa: CAISVARAGYGYTF
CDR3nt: TGTGCCATCAGTGTCGCCAGGGCGGGCTATGGCTACACCTTC

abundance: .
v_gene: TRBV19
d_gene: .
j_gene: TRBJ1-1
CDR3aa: CASSIRDSEGTEAFF
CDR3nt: TGTGCCAGTAGTATCAGGGACTCAGAGGGCACTGAAGCTTTCTTT

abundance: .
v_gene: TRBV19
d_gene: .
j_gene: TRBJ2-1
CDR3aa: CASSILGGFGDEQFF
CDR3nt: TGTGCCAGTAGTATTCTAGGGGGTTTTGGGGATGAGCAGTTCTTC

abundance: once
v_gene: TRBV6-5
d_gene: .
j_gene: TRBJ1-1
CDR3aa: CATSRGGATNTEAFF
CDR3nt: TGTGCCACCTCTCGGGGGGGAGCTACGAACACTGAAGCTTTCTTT

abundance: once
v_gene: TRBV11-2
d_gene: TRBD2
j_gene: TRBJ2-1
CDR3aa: CASSLSGGLYNEQFF
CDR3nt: TGTGCCAGCAGCCTTTCGGGGGGGTTATACAATGAGCAGTTCTTC

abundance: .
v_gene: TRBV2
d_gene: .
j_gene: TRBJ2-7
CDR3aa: CASSFPSGIAVEQYF
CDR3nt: TGTGCCAGCAGTTTCCCCTCAGGGATCGCGGTCGAGCAGTACTTC

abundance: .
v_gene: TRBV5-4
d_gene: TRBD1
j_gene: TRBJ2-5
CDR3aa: CASSLWGQRETQYF
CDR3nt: TGTGCCAGCAGCTTGTGGGGACAGCGGGAGACCCAGTACTTC

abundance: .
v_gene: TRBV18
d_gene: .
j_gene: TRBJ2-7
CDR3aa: CASSPLGNYEQYF
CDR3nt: TGTGCCAGCTCACCCCTAGGGAACTACGAGCAGTACTTC

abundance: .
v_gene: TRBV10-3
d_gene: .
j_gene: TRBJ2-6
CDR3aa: CAITTRDMDLSGANVLTF
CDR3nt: TGTGCCATCACCACGCGGGACATGGATTTATCTGGGGCCAACGTCCTGACTTTC

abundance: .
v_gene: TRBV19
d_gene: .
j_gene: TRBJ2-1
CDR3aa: CASSNPDASSYNEQFF
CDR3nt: TGTGCCAGTAGCAACCCCGACGCCAGCTCCTACAATGAGCAGTTCTTC

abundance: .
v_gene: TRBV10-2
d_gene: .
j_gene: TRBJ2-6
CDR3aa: CAITPDSGANVLTF
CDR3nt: TGCGCCATCACGCCTGACTCTGGGGCCAACGTCCTGACTTTC

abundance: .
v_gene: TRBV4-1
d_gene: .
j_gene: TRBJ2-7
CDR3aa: CASSQDGVLLGGQYF
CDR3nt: TGCGCCAGCAGCCAAGATGGAGTACTGCTCGGGGGGCAGTACTTC

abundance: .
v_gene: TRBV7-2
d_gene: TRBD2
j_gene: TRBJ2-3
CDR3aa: CASSLSGGAGDTQYF
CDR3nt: TGTGCCAGCAGCCTTAGCGGGGGGGCCGGAGATACGCAGTATTTT

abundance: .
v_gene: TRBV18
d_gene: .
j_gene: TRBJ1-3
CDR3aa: CASSLWDAGNTIYF
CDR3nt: TGTGCCAGCTCACTTTGGGACGCAGGAAACACCATATATTTT

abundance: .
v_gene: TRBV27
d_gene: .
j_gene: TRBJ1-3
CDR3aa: CASSPSGGAGNTIYF
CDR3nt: TGTGCCAGCAGTCCTTCTGGTGGGGCTGGAAACACCATATATTTT

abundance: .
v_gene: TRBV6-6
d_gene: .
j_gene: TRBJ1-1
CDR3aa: CASSYYGSEAFF
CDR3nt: TGTGCCAGCAGTTACTATGGCTCTGAAGCTTTCTTT

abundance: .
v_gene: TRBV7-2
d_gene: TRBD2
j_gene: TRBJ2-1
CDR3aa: CASSSTSGRASNEQFF
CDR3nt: TGTGCCAGCAGCTCTACTAGCGGGAGGGCCTCGAATGAGCAGTTCTTC

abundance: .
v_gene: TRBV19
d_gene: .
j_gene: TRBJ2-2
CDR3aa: CASKGTANTGELFF
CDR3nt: TGTGCCAGTAAGGGGACGGCGAACACCGGGGAGCTGTTTTTT

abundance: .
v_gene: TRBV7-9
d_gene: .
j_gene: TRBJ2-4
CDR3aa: CASSLERRGSAKNIQYF
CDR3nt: TGTGCCAGCAGCTTAGAGAGACGGGGTTCGGCCAAAAACATTCAGTACTTC

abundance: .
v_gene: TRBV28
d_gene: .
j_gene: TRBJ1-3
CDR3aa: CASSLGSTTLLGNTIYF
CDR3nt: TGTGCCAGCAGTTTAGGATCGACCACCCTGCTGGGAAACACCATATATTTT

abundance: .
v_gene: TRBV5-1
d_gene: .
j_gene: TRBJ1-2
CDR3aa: CASSLGPDYGYTF
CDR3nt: TGCGCCAGCAGCTTGGGGCCGGACTATGGCTACACCTTC

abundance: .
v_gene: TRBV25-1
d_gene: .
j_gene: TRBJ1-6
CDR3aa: CASSPGGGLNSPLHF
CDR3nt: TGTGCCAGCAGCCCGGGGGGGGGCCTTAATTCACCCCTCCACTTT

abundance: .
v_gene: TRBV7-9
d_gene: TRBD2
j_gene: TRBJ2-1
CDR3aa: CASSFGTSGRPSYNEQFF
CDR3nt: TGTGCCAGCAGCTTCGGGACTAGCGGGAGGCCGTCCTACAATGAGCAGTTCTTC

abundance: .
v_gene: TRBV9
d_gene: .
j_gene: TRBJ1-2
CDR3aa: CASSVEGGDGYGYTF
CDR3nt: TGTGCCAGCAGCGTAGAAGGGGGGGATGGTTATGGCTACACCTTC

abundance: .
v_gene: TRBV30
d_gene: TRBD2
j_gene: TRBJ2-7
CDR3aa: CAWSVPPSGLTYEQYF
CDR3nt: TGTGCCTGGAGTGTACCCCCTAGCGGTCTCACCTACGAGCAGTACTTC

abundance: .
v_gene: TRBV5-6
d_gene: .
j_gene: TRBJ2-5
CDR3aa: CASSLLRGETQYF
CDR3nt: TGTGCCAGCAGCTTGTTGCGAGGAGAGACCCAGTACTTC

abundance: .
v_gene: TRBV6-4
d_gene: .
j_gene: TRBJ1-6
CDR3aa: CASSQTLQSPLHF
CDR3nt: TGTGCCAGCAGCCAGACGCTCCAGTCACCCCTCCACTTT

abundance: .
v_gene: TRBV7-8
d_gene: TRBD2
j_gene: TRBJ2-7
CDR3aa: CASSLGLTGLAVSYEQYF
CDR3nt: TGTGCCAGCAGCTTAGGTCTTACGGGACTAGCGGTTTCCTACGAGCAGTACTTC